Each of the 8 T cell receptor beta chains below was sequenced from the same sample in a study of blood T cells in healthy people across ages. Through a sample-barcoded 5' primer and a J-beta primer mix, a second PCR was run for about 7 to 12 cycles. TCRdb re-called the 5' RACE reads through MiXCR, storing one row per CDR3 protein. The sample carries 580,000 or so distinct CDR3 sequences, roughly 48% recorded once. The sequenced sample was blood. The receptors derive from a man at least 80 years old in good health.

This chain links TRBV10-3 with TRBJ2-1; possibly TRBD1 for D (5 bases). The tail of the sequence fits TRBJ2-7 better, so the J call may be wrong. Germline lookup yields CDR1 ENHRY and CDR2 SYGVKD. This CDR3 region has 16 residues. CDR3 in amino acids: CAISELQETHENEQYF. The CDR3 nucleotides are TGTGCCATCAGTGAACTACAGGAGACACATGAGAATGAGCAGTACTTC.

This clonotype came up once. The CDR3 sequence is CASSQEGLATGELFF. The CDR3 coding sequence is TGCGCCAGCAGCCAAGAAGGACTAGCGACCGGGGAGCTGTTTTTT. This sequence joins TRBV4-3 and TRBJ2-2, with 9 nucleotides matching TRBD2. Germline CDR1 and CDR2: LGHNA and YSLEER. J lost 5 bases, V lost 0 bases, and 1 base had no gene match. The CDR3 extends over 15 amino acids.

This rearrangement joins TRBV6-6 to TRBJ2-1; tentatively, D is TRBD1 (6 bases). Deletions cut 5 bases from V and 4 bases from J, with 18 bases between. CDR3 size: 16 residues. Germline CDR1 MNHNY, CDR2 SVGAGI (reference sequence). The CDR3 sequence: CASSDRSGQSYNEQFF. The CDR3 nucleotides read TGTGCCAGCAGTGACCGGTCGGGACAATCATACAATGAGCAGTTCTTC.

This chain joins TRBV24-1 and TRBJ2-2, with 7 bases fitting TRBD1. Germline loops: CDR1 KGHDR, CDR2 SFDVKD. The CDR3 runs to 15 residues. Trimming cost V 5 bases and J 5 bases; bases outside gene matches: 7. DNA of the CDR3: TGTGCCACCAGTGGGGCAGGGGGAGTTACCGGGGAGCTGTTTTTT. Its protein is CATSGAGGVTGELFF.

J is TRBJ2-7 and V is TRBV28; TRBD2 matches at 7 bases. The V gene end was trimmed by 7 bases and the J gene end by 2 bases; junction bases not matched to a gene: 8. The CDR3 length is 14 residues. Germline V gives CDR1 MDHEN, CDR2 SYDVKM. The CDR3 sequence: CASIPASGAYEQYF. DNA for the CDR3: TGTGCCAGCATCCCGGCTAGCGGAGCCTACGAGCAGTACTTC.

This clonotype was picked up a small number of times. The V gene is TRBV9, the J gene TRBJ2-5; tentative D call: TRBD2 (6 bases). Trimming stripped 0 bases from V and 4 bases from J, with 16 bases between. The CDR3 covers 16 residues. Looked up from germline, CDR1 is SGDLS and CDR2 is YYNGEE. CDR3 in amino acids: CASSVAGVIIGETQYF. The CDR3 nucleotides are TGTGCCAGCAGCGTAGCGGGAGTTATAATCGGAGAGACCCAGTACTTC.

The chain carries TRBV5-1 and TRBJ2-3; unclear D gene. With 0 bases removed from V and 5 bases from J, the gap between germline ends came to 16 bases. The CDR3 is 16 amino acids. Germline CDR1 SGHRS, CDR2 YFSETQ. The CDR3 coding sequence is TGCGCCAGCAGCTTGGCCGCGCTAACGAGTGAAGATACGCAGTATTTT. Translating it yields CASSLAALTSEDTQYF.

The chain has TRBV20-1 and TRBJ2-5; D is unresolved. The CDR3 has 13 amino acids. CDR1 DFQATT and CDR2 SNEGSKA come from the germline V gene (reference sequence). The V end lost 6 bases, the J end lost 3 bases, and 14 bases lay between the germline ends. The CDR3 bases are TGCAGTGCCGCGAGGCCAGAAAAAGAGACCCAGTACTTC. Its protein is CSAARPEKETQYF.